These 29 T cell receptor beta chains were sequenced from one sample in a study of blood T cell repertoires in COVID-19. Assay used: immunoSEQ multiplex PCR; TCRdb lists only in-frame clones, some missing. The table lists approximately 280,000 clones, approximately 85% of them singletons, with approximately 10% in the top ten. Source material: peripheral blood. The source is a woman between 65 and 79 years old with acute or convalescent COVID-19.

The CDR3 reads CASSLNRGGAEAFF. DNA of the CDR3: TGTGCCAGCAGTCTAAACAGGGGAGGCGCTGAAGCTTTCTTT. The chain links TRBV6-5 to TRBJ1-1, with 7 bases aligning to TRBD1. Trimming cost V 5 bases and J 6 bases; bases outside gene matches: 9. The CDR3 is made up of 14 amino acids. The germline gives CDR1 MNHEY, CDR2 SVGAGI.

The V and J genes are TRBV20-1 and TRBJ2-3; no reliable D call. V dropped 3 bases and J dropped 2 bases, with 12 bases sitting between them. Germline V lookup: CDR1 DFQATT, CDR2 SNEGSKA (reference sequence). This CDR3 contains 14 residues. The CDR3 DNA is TGCAGTGCTAGTCAGTCCAGCGCCACAGATACGCAGTATTTT. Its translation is CSASQSSATDTQYF.

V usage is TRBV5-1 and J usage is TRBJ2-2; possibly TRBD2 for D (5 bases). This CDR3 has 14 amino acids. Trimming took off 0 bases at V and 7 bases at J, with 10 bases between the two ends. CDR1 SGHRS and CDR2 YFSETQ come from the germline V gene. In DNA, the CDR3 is TGCGCCAGCAGCTTGGCCGAGGGTCACGGGGAGCTGTTTTTT. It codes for CASSLAEGHGELFF.

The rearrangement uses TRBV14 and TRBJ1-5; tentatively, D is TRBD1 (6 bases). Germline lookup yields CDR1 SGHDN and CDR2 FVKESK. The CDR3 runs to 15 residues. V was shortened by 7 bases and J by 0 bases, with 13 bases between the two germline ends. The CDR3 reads CASNRIGGSNQPQHF. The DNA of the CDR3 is TGTGCCAGCAACCGAATAGGGGGTAGCAATCAGCCCCAGCATTTT.

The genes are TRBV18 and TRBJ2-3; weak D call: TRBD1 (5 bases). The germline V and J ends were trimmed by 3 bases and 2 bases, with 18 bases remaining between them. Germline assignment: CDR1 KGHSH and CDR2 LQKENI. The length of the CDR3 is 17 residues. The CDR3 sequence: CASSPRGPRAATDTQYF. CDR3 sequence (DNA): TGTGCCAGCTCACCCCGAGGTCCCAGGGCTGCCACAGATACGCAGTATTTT.

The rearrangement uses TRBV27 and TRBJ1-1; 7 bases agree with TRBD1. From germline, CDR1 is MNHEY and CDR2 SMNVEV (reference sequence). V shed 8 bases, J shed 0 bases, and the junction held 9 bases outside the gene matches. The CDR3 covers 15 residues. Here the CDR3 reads CASSLQGEVNTEAFF. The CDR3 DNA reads TGTGCCAGCTCCCTCCAGGGGGAGGTGAACACTGAAGCTTTCTTT.

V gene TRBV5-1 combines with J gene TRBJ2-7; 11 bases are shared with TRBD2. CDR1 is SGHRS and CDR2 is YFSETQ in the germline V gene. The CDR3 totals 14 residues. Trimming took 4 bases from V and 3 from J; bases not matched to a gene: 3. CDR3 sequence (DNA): TGCGCCAGCAGCCCCGGGACTAGCGGCTACGAGCAGTACTTC. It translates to CASSPGTSGYEQYF. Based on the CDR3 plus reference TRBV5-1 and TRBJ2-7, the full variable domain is KAGVTQTPRYLIKTRGQQVTLSCSPISGHRSVSWYQQTPGQGLQFLFEYFSETQRNKGNFPGRFSGRQFSNSRSEMNVSTLELGDSALYLCASSPGTSGYEQYFGPGTRLTVT.

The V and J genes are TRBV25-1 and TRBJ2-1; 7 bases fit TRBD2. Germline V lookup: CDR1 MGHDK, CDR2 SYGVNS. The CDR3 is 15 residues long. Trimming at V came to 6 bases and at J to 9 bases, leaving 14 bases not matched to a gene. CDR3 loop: CASRPAGGSGGEQFF. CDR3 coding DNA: TGTGCCAGCAGACCAGCCGGCGGGTCGGGGGGTGAGCAGTTCTTC. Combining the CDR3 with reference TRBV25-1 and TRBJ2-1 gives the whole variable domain EADIYQTPRYLVIGTGKKITLECSQTMGHDKMYWYQQDPGMELHLIHYSYGVNSTEKGDLSSESTVSRIRTEHFPLTLESARPSHTSQYLCASRPAGGSGGEQFFGPGTRLTVL.

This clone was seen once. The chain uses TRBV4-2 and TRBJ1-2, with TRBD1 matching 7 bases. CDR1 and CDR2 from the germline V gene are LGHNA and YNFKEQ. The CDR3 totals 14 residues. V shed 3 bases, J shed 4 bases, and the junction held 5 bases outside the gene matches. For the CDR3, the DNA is TGTGCCAGCAGCCATGGACAGGTGTCCTATGGCTACACCTTC. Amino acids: CASSHGQVSYGYTF.

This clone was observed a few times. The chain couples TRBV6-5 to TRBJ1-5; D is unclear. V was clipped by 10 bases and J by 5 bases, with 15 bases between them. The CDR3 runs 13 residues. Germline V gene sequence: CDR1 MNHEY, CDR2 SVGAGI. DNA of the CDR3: TGTGCCACCGCCAGGCGTTCCTATCAGCCCCAGCATTTT. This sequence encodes CATARRSYQPQHF.

The chain's CDR3 is CASSSTGVRNQPQHF. The CDR3 coding sequence is TGTGCCAGTAGTTCGACAGGGGTTCGCAATCAGCCCCAGCATTTT. The chain employs TRBV19 and TRBJ1-5, with TRBD1 identical over 8 bases. The length of the CDR3 is 15 residues. Germline values: CDR1 LNHDA, CDR2 SQIVND (reference sequence). Germline trimming cut 5 bases from V and 2 bases from J; bases unmatched to any gene: 5.

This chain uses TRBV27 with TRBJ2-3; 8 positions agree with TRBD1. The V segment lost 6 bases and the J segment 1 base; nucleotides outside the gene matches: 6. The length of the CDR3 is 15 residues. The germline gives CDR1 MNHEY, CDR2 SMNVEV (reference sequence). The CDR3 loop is CASRYRGYGTDTQYF. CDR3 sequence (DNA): TGTGCCAGCAGATACAGGGGGTACGGCACAGATACGCAGTATTTT.

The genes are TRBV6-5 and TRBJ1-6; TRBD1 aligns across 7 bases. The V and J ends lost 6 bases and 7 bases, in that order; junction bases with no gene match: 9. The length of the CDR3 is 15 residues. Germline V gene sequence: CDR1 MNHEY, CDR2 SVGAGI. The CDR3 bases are TGTGCCAGCAGCCGAGGGACAGCCAGCAATTCACCCCTCCACTTT. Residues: CASSRGTASNSPLHF.

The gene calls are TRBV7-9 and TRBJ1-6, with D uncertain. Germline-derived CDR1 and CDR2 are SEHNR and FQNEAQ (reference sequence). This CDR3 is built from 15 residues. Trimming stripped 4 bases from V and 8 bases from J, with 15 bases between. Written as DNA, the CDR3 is TGTGCCAGCAGCTCCCTCGAGGGCGCCTATTCACCCCTCCACTTT. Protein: CASSSLEGAYSPLHF.

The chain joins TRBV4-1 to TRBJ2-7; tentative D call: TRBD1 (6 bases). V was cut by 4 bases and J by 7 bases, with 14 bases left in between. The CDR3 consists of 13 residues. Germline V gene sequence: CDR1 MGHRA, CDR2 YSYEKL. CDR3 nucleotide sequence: TGCGCCAGCAGCCCGAACACAGGGCTAGAGCAGTACTTC. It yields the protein CASSPNTGLEQYF.

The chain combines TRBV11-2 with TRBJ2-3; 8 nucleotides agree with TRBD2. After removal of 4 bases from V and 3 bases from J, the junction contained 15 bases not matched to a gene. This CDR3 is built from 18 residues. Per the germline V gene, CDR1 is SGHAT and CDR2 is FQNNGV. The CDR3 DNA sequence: TGTGCCAGCAGCTCCCCGGAGGGTCGGGGGGGCCGTACAGATACGCAGTATTTT. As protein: CASSSPEGRGGRTDTQYF. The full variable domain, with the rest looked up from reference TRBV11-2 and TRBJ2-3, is EAGVAQSPRYKIIEKRQSVAFWCNPISGHATLYWYQQILGQGPKLLIQFQNNGVVDDSQLPKDRFSAERLKGVDSTLKIQPAKLEDSAVYLCASSSPEGRGGRTDTQYFGPGTRLTVL.

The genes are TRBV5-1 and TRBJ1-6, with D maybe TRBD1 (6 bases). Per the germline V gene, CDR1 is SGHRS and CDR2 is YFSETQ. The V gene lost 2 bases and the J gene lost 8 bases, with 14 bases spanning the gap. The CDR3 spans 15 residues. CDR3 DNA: TGCGCCAGCAGCTTCTTAGCCAGGGGTGATTCACCCCTCCACTTT. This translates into CASSFLARGDSPLHF.

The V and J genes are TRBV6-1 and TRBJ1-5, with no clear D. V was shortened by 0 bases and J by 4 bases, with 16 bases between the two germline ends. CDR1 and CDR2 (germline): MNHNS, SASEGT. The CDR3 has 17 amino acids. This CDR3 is CASSEALTAGLNQPQHF. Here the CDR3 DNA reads TGTGCCAGCAGTGAAGCCCTGACTGCGGGGTTAAATCAGCCCCAGCATTTT.

This CDR3 is CASSLVGGEETQYF. In nucleotides, the CDR3 is TGTGCCAGCAGCTTAGTCGGGGGGGAAGAGACCCAGTACTTC. This sequence joins TRBV7-9 and TRBJ2-5, with 8 bases matching TRBD2. Germline lookup yields CDR1 SEHNR and CDR2 FQNEAQ (reference sequence). V dropped 1 base and J dropped 3; count of bases not matched to a gene: 1. The CDR3 sequence is 14 residues long.

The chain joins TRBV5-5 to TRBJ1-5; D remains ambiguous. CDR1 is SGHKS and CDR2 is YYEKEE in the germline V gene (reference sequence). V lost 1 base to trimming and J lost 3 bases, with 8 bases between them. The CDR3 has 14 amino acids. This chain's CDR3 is CASSLLQTNQPQHF. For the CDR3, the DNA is TGTGCCAGCAGCTTGTTACAGACCAATCAGCCCCAGCATTTT.

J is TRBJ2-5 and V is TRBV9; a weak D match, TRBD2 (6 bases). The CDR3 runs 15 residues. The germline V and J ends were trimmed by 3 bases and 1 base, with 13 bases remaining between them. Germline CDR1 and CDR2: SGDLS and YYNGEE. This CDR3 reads CASSGGVGPQETQYF. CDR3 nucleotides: TGTGCCAGCAGCGGGGGGGTCGGCCCCCAAGAGACCCAGTACTTC.

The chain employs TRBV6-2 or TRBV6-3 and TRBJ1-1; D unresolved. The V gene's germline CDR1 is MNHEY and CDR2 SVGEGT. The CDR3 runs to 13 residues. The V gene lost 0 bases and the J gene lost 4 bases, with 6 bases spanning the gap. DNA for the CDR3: TGTGCCAGCAGTTACTCTTCATCCACTGAAGCTTTCTTT. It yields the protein CASSYSSSTEAFF.

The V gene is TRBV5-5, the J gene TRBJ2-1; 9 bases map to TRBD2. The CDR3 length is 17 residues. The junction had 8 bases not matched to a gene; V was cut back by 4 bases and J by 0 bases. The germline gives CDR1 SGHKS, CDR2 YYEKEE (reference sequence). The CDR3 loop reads CASSPLGSGSSYNEQFF. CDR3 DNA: TGTGCCAGCAGCCCTCTTGGTAGCGGGAGCTCCTACAATGAGCAGTTCTTC.

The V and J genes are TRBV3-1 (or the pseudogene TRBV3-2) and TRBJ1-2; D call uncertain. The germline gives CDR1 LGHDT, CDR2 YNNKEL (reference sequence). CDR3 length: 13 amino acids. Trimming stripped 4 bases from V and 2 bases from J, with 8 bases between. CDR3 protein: CASSPSGNYGYTF. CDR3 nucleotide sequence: TGTGCCAGCAGCCCATCCGGGAACTATGGCTACACCTTC.

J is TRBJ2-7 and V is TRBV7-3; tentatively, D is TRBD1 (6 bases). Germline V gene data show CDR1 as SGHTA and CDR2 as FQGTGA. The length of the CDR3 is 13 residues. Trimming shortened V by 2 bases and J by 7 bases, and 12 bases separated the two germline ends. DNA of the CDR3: TGTGCCAGCAGCTTAGTTCCCCAGGGGGAGCAGTACTTC. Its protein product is CASSLVPQGEQYF.

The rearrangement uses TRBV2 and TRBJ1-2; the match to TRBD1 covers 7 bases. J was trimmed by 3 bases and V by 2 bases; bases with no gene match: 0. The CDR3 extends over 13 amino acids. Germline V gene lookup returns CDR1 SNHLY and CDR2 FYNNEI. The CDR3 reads CASSETGDYGYTF. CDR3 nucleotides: TGTGCCAGCAGTGAAACAGGGGACTATGGCTACACCTTC. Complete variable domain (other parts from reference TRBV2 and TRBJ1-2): EPEVTQTPSHQVTQMGQEVILRCVPISNHLYFYWYRQILGQKVEFLVSFYNNEISEKSEIFDDQFSVERPDGSNFTLKIRSTKLEDSAMYFCASSETGDYGYTFGSGTRLTVV.

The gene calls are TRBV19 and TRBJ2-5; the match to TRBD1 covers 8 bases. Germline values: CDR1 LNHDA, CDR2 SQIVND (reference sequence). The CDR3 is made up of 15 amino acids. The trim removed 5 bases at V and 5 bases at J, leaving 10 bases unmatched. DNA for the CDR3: TGTGCCAGTAGTTCTCGGACAGGGATTGGGGAGACCCAGTACTTC. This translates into CASSSRTGIGETQYF.

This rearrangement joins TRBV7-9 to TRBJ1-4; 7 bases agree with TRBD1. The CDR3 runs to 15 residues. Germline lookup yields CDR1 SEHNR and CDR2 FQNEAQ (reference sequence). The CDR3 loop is CVEPGGIRTNEKLFF. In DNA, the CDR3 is TGTGTGGAGCCAGGGGGGATAAGGACTAATGAAAAACTGTTTTTT.

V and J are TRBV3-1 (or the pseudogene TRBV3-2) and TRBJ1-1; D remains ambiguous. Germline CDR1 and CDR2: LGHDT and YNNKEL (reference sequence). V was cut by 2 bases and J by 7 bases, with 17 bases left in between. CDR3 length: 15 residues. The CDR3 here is CASSQPLLGGFEAFF. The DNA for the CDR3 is TGTGCCAGCAGCCAACCACTCCTGGGAGGGTTTGAAGCTTTCTTT.